Below are 28 T cell receptor beta chains sequenced from a single sample in a study of cytomegalovirus exposure and HLA in healthy donors (dated by TCRdb to the late 2010s). Libraries were constructed by the immunoSEQ multiplex PCR assay. A mixture of 60 forward primers for TCR Vbeta segments and 13 reverse primers for TCR Jbeta segments was used in the multiplex PCR. TCRdb mirrors the immuneACCESS table, restricted to in-frame sequences. Some clones are absent from its copies; in checked studies, under half trace to an unresolved V gene, and the reason for the others is unknown. The sample table shows 210,000 or so clones, and 75% to 80% are seen once. 1.5% to 2% of the sample is held by the ten biggest clonotypes. Specimen: PBMCs. The origin of the receptors is a man aged 18 to 29 in good health and CMV-seronegative.

The chain joins TRBV7-2 to TRBJ1-1; the D is unclear. The CDR3 consists of 15 residues. The germline CDR1 and CDR2 sequences are SGHTA and FQGNSA. Trimming left V 1 base short and J 0 bases short, with 9 bases between. The DNA of the CDR3 is TGTGCCAGCAGCTTAGAATCGCAGGTGAACACTGAAGCTTTCTTT. Translating it yields CASSLESQVNTEAFF.

V gene TRBV9 combines with J gene TRBJ2-3; TRBD1 aligns across 11 bases. This CDR3 region has 15 residues. Germline assignment: CDR1 SGDLS and CDR2 YYNGEE. V shed 4 bases, J shed 5 bases, and the junction held 6 bases outside the gene matches. DNA for the CDR3: TGTGCCAGCAGCCCCCGCGGGACAGGGGGAGATACGCAGTATTTT. It translates to CASSPRGTGGDTQYF.

This chain joins TRBV6-5 and TRBJ2-7; 7 bases align to TRBD1. The CDR3 loop spans 13 amino acids. Germline loops: CDR1 MNHEY, CDR2 SVGAGI. With 5 bases clipped from V and 9 bases from J, the junction kept 10 bases outside the gene matches. The CDR3 loop is CASSPIDRERQYF. CDR3 DNA sequence: TGTGCCAGCAGTCCTATTGACAGGGAAAGGCAGTACTTC.

The gene calls are TRBV5-4 and TRBJ2-1, with TRBD2 as a possible D gene (6 bases). V lost 2 bases and J 6 bases, leaving 12 bases between the germline ends. The CDR3 runs to 14 residues. The germline V gene has CDR1 SGHNT and CDR2 YYREEE (reference sequence). The CDR3 reads CASSFLGEANEQFF. DNA for the CDR3: TGTGCCAGCAGCTTTTTAGGGGAGGCCAATGAGCAGTTCTTC.

This clone was observed a few times. The chain recombines TRBV15 with TRBJ2-1; a possible D gene is TRBD1 (8 bases). CDR1 LNHNV and CDR2 YYDKDF come from the germline V gene (reference sequence). This CDR3 has 17 residues. V was trimmed by 1 base and J by 4 bases, leaving 17 bases between them. The CDR3 loop reads CATSRGIDRGLYNEQFF. The DNA of the CDR3 is TGTGCCACCAGCAGAGGTATCGACAGGGGACTATACAATGAGCAGTTCTTC.

J is TRBJ1-2 and V is TRBV15; D is perhaps TRBD1 (6 bases). The CDR3 runs 14 residues. V gave up 11 bases and J gave up 4 bases, with 20 bases separating them. Looked up from germline, CDR1 is LNHNV and CDR2 is YYDKDF (reference sequence). This chain's CDR3 is CAAQQGRSFYGYTF. Written as DNA, the CDR3 is TGTGCCGCGCAACAGGGACGGTCGTTCTATGGCTACACCTTC.

This clone occurred once. The chain joins TRBV7-8 to TRBJ2-2, with 8 bases aligning to TRBD1. The CDR3 contains 14 residues. Germline V gene lookup returns CDR1 SGHVS and CDR2 FQNEAQ. V lost 2 bases to trimming and J lost 6 bases; unmatched junction nucleotides: 2. CDR3 sequence: CASSLRTGPGELFF. The CDR3 DNA follows: TGTGCCAGCAGCTTAAGGACAGGGCCCGGGGAGCTGTTTTTT.

This clone has only a few counts. The gene calls are TRBV9 and TRBJ2-5; TRBD2 aligns across 9 bases. The length of the CDR3 is 16 residues. V shed 0 bases and J 1 base; nucleotides not matched to a gene: 4. Germline V gene lookup returns CDR1 SGDLS and CDR2 YYNGEE. As DNA, the CDR3 is TGTGCCAGCAGCGTAGGAATAGCGGGGGCCCAAGAGACCCAGTACTTC. It is translated as CASSVGIAGAQETQYF.

The rearrangement uses TRBV25-1 and TRBJ1-5; D is undetermined. CDR3 length: 13 residues. Looked up from germline, CDR1 is MGHDK and CDR2 is SYGVNS. V lost 3 bases and J lost 4, with 7 bases in between. In nucleotides, the CDR3 is TGTGCCAGCAGTGACTCGGGGAATCAGCCCCAGCATTTT. This codes for CASSDSGNQPQHF.

This clone was seen only a few times. The V and J genes are TRBV11-2 and TRBJ1-1, with TRBD1 matching 7 bases. Germline V gives CDR1 SGHAT, CDR2 FQNNGV. The trim removed 5 bases at V and 8 bases at J, leaving 8 bases unmatched. This CDR3 has 13 residues. The CDR3 loop is CASSKERGQEAFF. The CDR3 nucleotides are TGTGCCAGCAGCAAAGAAAGGGGACAGGAAGCTTTCTTT.

This chain joins TRBV27 and TRBJ1-1, with a possible D match to TRBD1 (5 bases). The germline V gene has CDR1 MNHEY and CDR2 SMNVEV (reference sequence). Trimming took off 6 bases at V and 1 base at J, with 18 bases between the two ends. This CDR3 region has 16 residues. The CDR3 DNA sequence: TGTGCCAGCAGGCCAGGGTTTGGATTGGAGAACACTGAAGCTTTCTTT. This encodes CASRPGFGLENTEAFF.

The gene calls are TRBV6-5 and TRBJ1-1; D is perhaps TRBD1 (6 bases). The CDR3 is made up of 16 amino acids. V gave up 2 bases and J gave up 4 bases, with 17 bases separating them. Germline V gene lookup returns CDR1 MNHEY and CDR2 SVGAGI. The DNA for the CDR3 is TGTGCCAGCAGTTACCCAAGGGGGGAGGGCGGCACTGAAGCTTTCTTT. Amino acid sequence: CASSYPRGEGGTEAFF.

The chain employs TRBV27 and TRBJ2-7, with D possibly being TRBD1 (6 bases). The CDR3 spans 16 residues. Germline CDR1 and CDR2: MNHEY and SMNVEV (reference sequence). V was cut by 0 bases and J by 2 bases, with 14 bases left in between. The CDR3 DNA sequence: TGTGCCAGCAGTTTATCGCCACCGGACAGCACCTACGAGCAGTACTTC. It specifies CASSLSPPDSTYEQYF.

The chain carries TRBV7-3 and TRBJ2-6, with 9 bases that match TRBD1. Germline values: CDR1 SGHTA, CDR2 FQGTGA. The CDR3 is 18 amino acids. After removal of 4 bases from V and 2 bases from J, the junction contained 9 bases not matched to a gene. This CDR3 is CASSSTGGLPAGANVLTF. As DNA, the CDR3 is TGTGCCAGCAGCTCGACAGGGGGACTCCCGGCTGGGGCCAACGTCCTGACTTTC.

CDR3 DNA: TGCGCCAGCAGCCAAGATAATGTACAGGGGGGAGATGAAAAACTGTTTTTT. This gives the protein CASSQDNVQGGDEKLFF. The rearrangement links TRBV4-3 to TRBJ1-4, with 8 bases identical to TRBD1. The CDR3 consists of 17 residues. The junction had 9 bases not matched to a gene; V was cut back by 0 bases and J by 6 bases. CDR1 and CDR2 (germline): LGHNA, YSLEER.

The chain couples TRBV9 to TRBJ2-1, with a tentative D call TRBD2 (6 bases). Trimming pared 3 bases from V and 0 bases from J, leaving 16 bases between. Per germline, CDR1 SGDLS and CDR2 YYNGEE. This CDR3 comprises 17 residues. CDR3 amino acids: CASSAGTSRISYNEQFF. DNA of the CDR3: TGTGCCAGCAGCGCCGGGACTTCTCGGATCTCCTACAATGAGCAGTTCTTC.

As to this clone: One junction end disagrees with the germline gene, perhaps due to a read error. This sequence joins TRBV6-5 and TRBJ2-4, with no clear D. Germline loops: CDR1 MNHEY, CDR2 SVGAGI. The CDR3 runs 13 residues. The CDR3 sequence is CASSSPYKHIQYF. The CDR3 nucleotides read TGTGCCAGCAGTTCCCCATACAAACACATTCAGTACTTC.

This chain uses TRBV7-9 with TRBJ2-7; D is unresolved. Between the trimmed V and J ends, which lost 2 bases and 6 bases, there was a span of 8 bases. Germline-derived CDR1 and CDR2 are SEHNR and FQNEAQ (reference sequence). The CDR3 has 12 residues. CDR3 in DNA: TGTGCCAGCAGCTTACCCGGGTCCGAGCAGTACTTC. Its translation: CASSLPGSEQYF.

This clone showed up just a few times. DNA of the CDR3: TGTGCCTGGGATGCATCAGGTCGGGGCTACACCTTC. It encodes CAWDASGRGYTF. This chain joins TRBV30 and TRBJ1-2, with D uncertain. CDR1 and CDR2 (germline): GTSNPN, SVGIG (reference sequence). CDR3 length equals 12 residues. V was cut by 5 bases and J by 8 bases, with 15 bases left in between.

The chain couples TRBV7-8 to TRBJ2-5; perhaps TRBD1 as D (6 bases). This CDR3 has 12 amino acids. V shed 5 bases and J shed 5 bases, with 9 bases lying between them. Per germline, CDR1 SGHVS and CDR2 FQNEAQ. The CDR3 nucleotides read TGTGCCAGCAGCCGTAGGGGGGAGACCCAGTACTTC. As protein: CASSRRGETQYF.

V is TRBV2 and J is TRBJ2-2; 7 bases map to TRBD1. Germline V gene sequence: CDR1 SNHLY, CDR2 FYNNEI. This CDR3 region has 14 residues. V trimming: 6 bases; J trimming: 5 bases; junction bases outside the gene matches: 6. Here the CDR3 reads CASRRTGSTGELFF. CDR3 coding DNA: TGTGCCAGCAGAAGGACAGGCAGTACCGGGGAGCTGTTTTTT.

The J gene is TRBJ1-1, the V gene TRBV19, with 10 bases identical to TRBD1. V shed 7 bases, J shed 4 bases, and the junction held 6 bases outside the gene matches. The CDR3 loop spans 14 amino acids. Germline V CDR1 and CDR2: LNHDA, SQIVND (reference sequence). The CDR3 loop reads CASTRDRGGTEAFF. Written as DNA, the CDR3 is TGTGCCAGTACCCGGGACAGGGGCGGCACTGAAGCTTTCTTT.

This chain links TRBV4-3 with TRBJ2-1, with TRBD1 matching 8 bases. V lost 0 bases to trimming and J lost 6 bases; unmatched junction nucleotides: 7. The CDR3 is made up of 16 amino acids. Per germline, CDR1 LGHNA and CDR2 YSLEER. This chain's CDR3 is CASSQDWDRTINEQFF. CDR3 nucleotides: TGCGCCAGCAGCCAAGATTGGGACAGGACGATCAATGAGCAGTTCTTC.

The chain recombines TRBV7-6 with TRBJ2-7; weak D call: TRBD2 (7 bases). This CDR3 has 13 residues. Trimming took off 5 bases at V and 3 bases at J, with 11 bases between the two ends. The germline gives CDR1 SGHVS, CDR2 FNYEAQ. The CDR3 region has the DNA TGTGCCAGCAGCAGAGGGGGGGTCTACGAGCAGTACTTC. Protein: CASSRGGVYEQYF.

The rearrangement uses TRBV14 and TRBJ2-7; a weak D match, TRBD1 (5 bases). From germline, CDR1 is SGHDN and CDR2 FVKESK. The ends were cut back, 3 bases at V and 6 bases at J, with 12 bases in the middle. The CDR3 contains 13 residues. CDR3 sequence (DNA): TGTGCCAGCAGCCATGCAGGGTCGGGCGAGCAGTACTTC. It specifies CASSHAGSGEQYF.

The rearrangement uses TRBV25-1 and TRBJ2-1; D unclear. The germline V gene encodes CDR1 MGHDK and CDR2 SYGVNS. The CDR3 runs to 14 residues. V lost 1 base and J 6 bases, leaving 10 bases between the germline ends. The CDR3 protein is CASSELTPPNEQFF. CDR3 nucleotide sequence: TGTGCCAGCAGTGAATTAACACCCCCCAATGAGCAGTTCTTC.

This rearrangement joins TRBV7-6 to TRBJ1-1; 12 bases are a match to TRBD1. With V trimmed by 5 bases and J by 1 base, 5 bases remained unmatched. This CDR3 contains 16 residues. Germline CDR1 reads SGHVS; CDR2 reads FNYEAQ. In DNA form, the CDR3 reads TGTGCCAGCAGCGCGGGGACAGGGGGCGCGAACACTGAAGCTTTCTTT. Protein product: CASSAGTGGANTEAFF.

This rearrangement joins TRBV6-1 to TRBJ1-5; 8 bases map to TRBD1. The junction had 4 bases not matched to a gene; V was cut back by 5 bases and J by 4 bases. From germline, CDR1 is MNHNS and CDR2 SASEGT. The CDR3 has 14 residues. In nucleotides, the CDR3 is TGTGCCAGCAGTTCGACAGGGGTGAATCAGCCCCAGCATTTT. This codes for CASSSTGVNQPQHF.